This T cell receptor beta chain came from a study of T cells in Graves' hyperthyroidism and ophthalmopathy (dated by TCRdb to about 2019). With respect to the entire study: Peripheral blood samples were taken at the time of initial diagnosis, prior to any treatment. To identify TCR V-J signatures that set the groups apart, the researchers used a discovery cohort of 100 patients, made up of under 50 with Graves' ophthalmopathy and 57 with stable Graves' hyperthyroidism. Whether ophthalmopathy could be predicted prospectively was tested in an independent validation cohort made up of roughly 19 hyperthyroidism patients plus 17 patients who later progressed to ophthalmopathy. The 100 or so discovery patients were randomly divided into training and test sets at a 7:3 ratio. The study also compared thyroid tissue and blood T-cell repertoires from roughly 6 Graves' hyperthyroidism patients. Following sampling, methimazole starting at 30 mg daily was given to hyperthyroidism patients, and high-dose intravenous methylprednisolone was given to ophthalmopathy patients. TCR Vbeta CDR3 sequencing of some 140 peripheral blood samples (under 45 ophthalmopathy, 75 to 85 hyperthyroidism and approximately 17 progressor patients) is reported in the paper.

This clonotype was seen at least ten times. Its antigen is currently not known. Base qualities are not provided; no much larger clone lies one nucleotide away. CDR1 and CDR2, looked up from the germline V gene, are SGHTA and FQGNSA. The CDR3 runs 15 residues from the cysteine to the phenylalanine. Here the CDR3 DNA is all that survives: 45 bases in frame from base 1. V trim: 6 bases; J trim: 0 bases; unmatched bases: 7. TCR beta CDR3 regions were amplified from RNA transcripts. The TCR CDR3 was subjected to a first round of RT-PCR using the HTBI primer set and the Qiagen OneStep RT-PCR kit. The libraries were constructed in a second round of multiplex PCR and then size-selected and purified. Libraries were sequenced paired-end with 100 bp reads on an Illumina HiSeq2000. The source study handled its data this way. SOAPnuke was used to process the raw data, throwing out any read that contained adapters or uncalled bases, had a mean Phred below 15, or lacked an exact constant-primer or identifier match. COPE v1.2.5 was used to merge high-quality paired reads, and clonotypes were defined as unique nucleotide sequences. Clonotypes were aligned to IMGT TRBV, TRBD and TRBJ reference segments using MiTCR v1.1. The analysis was restricted to V-J combinations with a frequency above 0.0001, which together covered 99.2% of the repertoires. The TCS score was defined as F50 (clonal expansion) divided by E x V (chaos), with BLOSUM62-based TCRdist calculated between CDR3 peptides within each V-J. Welch's t-statistics and random forest reduced fewer than 550 V-J features to around 14, which were used in a naive Bayes classifier (R e1071). In-frame beta chains were kept once TCRdb had trimmed the public reads at Q25 with fastp and called clones with MiXCR. Records with the same CDR3 protein are collapsed into one entry carrying the most frequent genes and DNA. The V and J calls follow TCRdb's processing rather than the paper's. The sample profile shows 450,000 to 500,000 distinct CDR3 sequences; 22% of them were found once. The top ten clonotypes cover less than 65% of the sample.

The paper's findings and limits, for the study overall: A 13 V-J signature model separated ophthalmopathy from stable hyperthyroidism, with 87.88% sensitivity and 81.08% specificity in cross-validation and 80%/75% in testing. Sample size was not statistically predetermined, and blinding of investigators to group allocation was not performed. Most expanded thyroid clonotypes (frequency above 0.001) were also found in blood, which suggests that blood repertoires may mirror thyroid immune responses. In validation, progression to ophthalmopathy was predicted by the model with 70.59% sensitivity and under 85% specificity, a median of approximately 7.1 months before onset.

Ophthalmopathy patients had moderately to severely active disease, Clinical Activity Score of at least 3, NOSPECS grade of at least 4, and duration under 3 months. Exclusion was applied to patients with uncontrolled infections, other autoimmune diseases, pregnancy or lactation. Diagnoses were established on the basis of clinical symptoms, serum thyroxine and TRAb, thyroid ultrasound, and orbital computed tomography. PBMCs were separated from roughly 9.6 ml of fresh peripheral blood using Ficoll-Paque density gradient centrifugation. Trizol reagent was used to extract total RNA, and RNA quality was then checked on an Agilent 2100 Bioanalyzer.

The receptor comes from a woman in her 70s with Graves' ophthalmopathy. Sequenced material: blood. This chain joins TRBV7-2 to TRBJ1-1, with 7 central nucleotides matching TRBD1. Here is the DNA: TGTGCCAGCAGGGCAAACAGGGGTTTGAACACTGAAGCTTTCTTT. Translated, this is CASRANRGLNTEAFF. Beyond the CDR3, the reference TRBV7-2 and TRBJ1-1 genes provide the residues; the full variable domain reads: GAGVSQSPSNKVTEKGKDVELRCDPISGHTALYWYRQSLGQGLEFLIYFQGNSAPDKSGLPSDRFSAERTGGSVSTLTIQRTQQEDSAVYLCASRANRGLNTEAFFGQGTRLTVV.